These 25 T cell receptor beta chains came from one sample sequenced in a study of cytomegalovirus exposure and HLA in healthy donors. The PCR had 60 Vbeta and 13 Jbeta primers. The data were produced by immunoSEQ multiplex PCR, yet TCRdb's version contains in-frame clones alone and is incomplete. There are around 130,000 clones in the sample; approximately 80% occur only once, and approximately 0.94% lies in the top ten. The sample taken for sequencing was PBMCs. All receptors come from a woman in her fifties or sixties in good health and CMV-seronegative.

J is TRBJ2-7 and V is TRBV5-1, with D possibly TRBD1 on 5 matching bases. The ends were cut back, 0 bases at V and 3 bases at J, with 13 bases in the middle. Germline CDR1 reads SGHRS; CDR2 reads YFSETQ. The CDR3 spans 15 residues. The CDR3: CASSLAADTIYEQYF. CDR3 nucleotides: TGCGCCAGCAGCTTGGCCGCGGACACAATCTACGAGCAGTACTTC.

This sequence joins TRBV30 and TRBJ1-6, with D possibly matching TRBD1 (5 bases). Germline CDR1 GTSNPN, CDR2 SVGIG (reference sequence). The ends were cut back, 0 bases at V and 0 bases at J, with 9 bases in the middle. This CDR3 comprises 16 residues. The CDR3 DNA sequence: TGTGCCTGGAGTGTACGTGACAGCTCCTATAATTCACCCCTCCACTTT. Translation: CAWSVRDSSYNSPLHF.

The CDR3 loop is CASSPGRWGSEQYF. Here the CDR3 DNA reads TGCGCCAGCAGCCCAGGGAGGTGGGGGTCCGAGCAGTACTTC. The rearrangement joins TRBV5-1 to TRBJ2-7; possibly TRBD2 for D (6 bases). The V and J ends lost 4 bases and 6 bases respectively, with 17 bases between them. Germline values: CDR1 SGHRS, CDR2 YFSETQ. There are 14 residues in the CDR3.

V gene TRBV2 combines with J gene TRBJ2-2, with TRBD2 matching 8 bases. The V segment lost 6 bases and the J segment 1 base; nucleotides outside the gene matches: 4. Germline V gives CDR1 SNHLY, CDR2 FYNNEI. This CDR3 contains 15 residues. In DNA form, the CDR3 reads TGTGCCAGCAGAGTCACTAGCGGGAACACCGGGGAGCTGTTTTTT. Encoded protein: CASRVTSGNTGELFF.

The chain combines TRBV9 with TRBJ2-7, with 7 bases lining up with TRBD1. This CDR3 region has 15 residues. Germline CDR1 and CDR2: SGDLS and YYNGEE. Trimming at V came to 4 bases and at J to 2 bases, leaving 9 bases not matched to a gene. CDR3 residues: CASSRDRGPPYEQYF. DNA for the CDR3: TGTGCCAGCAGCCGGGACAGAGGACCTCCCTACGAGCAGTACTTC.

V and J are TRBV28 and TRBJ2-7; D gene uncertain. The CDR3 totals 12 residues. Trimming stripped 11 bases from V and 2 bases from J, with 13 bases between. Per germline, CDR1 MDHEN and CDR2 SYDVKM. The CDR3 here is CAALSETYEQYF. The CDR3 region has the DNA TGTGCCGCCCTGTCGGAGACCTACGAGCAGTACTTC.

J is TRBJ2-7 and V is TRBV14; 8 bases agree with TRBD2. The CDR3 loop spans 15 amino acids. V gave up 1 base and J gave up 0 bases; unmatched junction bases: 2. Germline CDR1 is SGHDN and CDR2 is FVKESK. The CDR3 nucleotides are TGTGCCAGCAGCCAAGGCGGGGGGCGCTCCTACGAGCAGTACTTC. Amino acid sequence: CASSQGGGRSYEQYF.

This clone occurred once. The rearrangement links TRBV27 to TRBJ1-6; no clear D gene. The CDR3 sequence is 15 residues long. V was shortened by 3 bases and J by 5 bases, with 11 bases between the two germline ends. Germline V gives CDR1 MNHEY, CDR2 SMNVEV (reference sequence). The DNA of the CDR3 is TGTGCCAGCAGTTTGGGTCGGCGGGATAATTCACCCCTCCACTTT. It encodes CASSLGRRDNSPLHF.

The V and J genes are TRBV27 and TRBJ2-1; possibly TRBD1 for D (6 bases). Trimming pared 9 bases from V and 2 bases from J, leaving 14 bases between. From germline, CDR1 is MNHEY and CDR2 SMNVEV (reference sequence). This CDR3 is built from 14 residues. The CDR3 bases are TGTGCCAGACCCCACAGGGTCCCCTACAATGAGCAGTTCTTC. Its translation: CARPHRVPYNEQFF.

The rearrangement uses TRBV18 and TRBJ2-1; 12 nucleotides line up with TRBD2. The CDR3 has 16 amino acids. The J segment lost 4 bases and the V segment lost 3 bases, leaving 4 bases of the junction unmatched. The V gene's germline CDR1 is KGHSH and CDR2 LQKENI. CDR3 sequence reads: CASSPRTSGEYNEQFF. CDR3 sequence (DNA): TGTGCCAGCTCACCCCGGACTAGCGGGGAGTACAATGAGCAGTTCTTC.

The chain links TRBV15 to TRBJ2-7; 9 bases are a match to TRBD1. Trimming cost V 3 bases and J 7 bases; bases outside gene matches: 16. Germline V CDR1 and CDR2: LNHNV, YYDKDF (reference sequence). The CDR3 contains 17 residues. CDR3 sequence: CATSREETGQGHWEQYF. The CDR3 DNA sequence: TGTGCCACCAGCAGGGAAGAGACGGGACAGGGACATTGGGAGCAGTACTTC.

CDR3 DNA: TGTGCCAGCAGTTACTCAGGACGGACTTTTAACTATGGCTACACCTTC. Translated, it gives CASSYSGRTFNYGYTF. The rearrangement links TRBV6-5 to TRBJ1-2; unclear D gene. The CDR3 runs to 16 residues. The germline V and J ends were trimmed by 0 bases and 1 base, with 12 bases remaining between them. Germline CDR1 is MNHEY and CDR2 is SVGAGI.

This sequence joins TRBV6-1 and TRBJ1-5; 7 bases map to TRBD1. The germline gives CDR1 MNHNS, CDR2 SASEGT. V was pared by 6 bases and J by 5 bases, with 10 bases of the junction left unmatched. There are 15 residues in the CDR3. CDR3 nucleotide sequence: TGTGCCAGCAGGCCCAGGACAGGAGTGTATCAGCCCCAGCATTTT. Residues: CASRPRTGVYQPQHF.

J is TRBJ2-1 and V is TRBV6-5; TRBD2 might be the D (5 bases). This CDR3 is built from 13 residues. With 0 bases removed from V and 14 bases from J, the gap between germline ends came to 14 bases. The germline V gene has CDR1 MNHEY and CDR2 SVGAGI. The CDR3: CASSYSRGIREFF. The CDR3 DNA follows: TGTGCCAGCAGTTACTCGAGAGGGATCAGAGAGTTCTTC.

For this clone: One junction end does not reproduce the germline sequence, and a read error may be involved. The chain employs TRBV7-7 and TRBJ2-7; maybe TRBD1 (6 bases). The CDR3 has 13 amino acids. Germline assignment: CDR1 SSHAT and CDR2 FNYEAQ (reference sequence). CDR3 sequence (DNA): TGTGCTAGCAGCTTACGGACAGACTACGAGCAGTACTTC. Residues: CASSLRTDYEQYF.

This clone was counted only a few times. The chain is built from TRBV18 and TRBJ2-3; D is ambiguous. Germline V gene data show CDR1 as KGHSH and CDR2 as LQKENI. The CDR3 has 14 residues. The germline V and J ends were trimmed by 0 bases and 0 bases, with 4 bases remaining between them. DNA of the CDR3: TGTGCCAGCTCACCACCTATAAGCACAGATACGCAGTATTTT. Translation: CASSPPISTDTQYF.

The CDR3 here is CASSLLERQGFTYYEQYF. The CDR3 nucleotides are TGTGCCAGCAGCTTATTAGAAAGACAGGGCTTTACCTACTACGAGCAGTACTTC. This chain links TRBV7-2 with TRBJ2-7, with 7 bases matching TRBD1. Per the germline V gene, CDR1 is SGHTA and CDR2 is FQGNSA. This CDR3 has 18 residues. Losses at the gene ends were 2 bases for V and 3 bases for J; bases not matched to a gene: 16.

The rearrangement links TRBV19 to TRBJ2-1; 11 bases match TRBD2. V lost 5 bases to trimming and J lost 4 bases; unmatched junction nucleotides: 10. The CDR3 runs to 17 residues. Germline CDR1 reads LNHDA; CDR2 reads SQIVND (reference sequence). The CDR3 spells CASSAGTSGGRYNEQFF. CDR3 coding DNA: TGTGCCAGTAGTGCCGGGACTAGCGGAGGGAGATACAATGAGCAGTTCTTC.

The V gene is TRBV12-1, the J gene TRBJ1-4; the table names TRBD1, a call not compared with the DNA. TRBV12-1 is a pseudogene. The CDR3 is made up of 13 amino acids. The CDR3 loop is CASSVGGNEKLFF. The DNA of the CDR3 is TGTGCCAGCAGCGTAGGGGGCAATGAAAAACTGTTTTTT.

V and J are TRBV19 and TRBJ1-5; 10 bases match TRBD1. V shed 4 bases, J shed 3 bases, and the junction held 6 bases outside the gene matches. There are 16 residues in the CDR3. In germline, CDR1 is LNHDA, CDR2 SQIVND (reference sequence). CDR3 nucleotides: TGTGCCAGTAGTAGCCGACAGGGGGCTAACAATCAGCCCCAGCATTTT. Translated, it gives CASSSRQGANNQPQHF. Together with reference TRBV19 and TRBJ1-5, the CDR3 gives the full variable domain: DGGITQSPKYLFRKEGQNVTLSCEQNLNHDAMYWYRQDPGQGLRLIYYSQIVNDFQKGDIAEGYSVSREKKESFPLTVTSAQKNPTAFYLCASSSRQGANNQPQHFGDGTRLSIL.

This chain connects TRBV5-8 to TRBJ2-7, with 8 bases fitting TRBD1. The CDR3 loop spans 14 amino acids. Germline trimming cut 0 bases from V and 4 bases from J; bases unmatched to any gene: 3. Germline loops: CDR1 SGHTS, CDR2 YDEGEE. CDR3 in amino acids: CASSLAGTGYEQYF. The CDR3 coding sequence is TGTGCCAGCAGCTTGGCCGGGACAGGTTACGAGCAGTACTTC. Combining the CDR3 with reference TRBV5-8 and TRBJ2-7 gives the whole variable domain EAGVTQSPTHLIKTRGQQATLRCSPISGHTSVYWYQQALGLGLQFLLWYDEGEERNRGNFPPRFSGRQFPNYSSELNVNALELEDSALYLCASSLAGTGYEQYFGPGTRLTVT.

V gene TRBV18 combines with J gene TRBJ1-1; D is unclear. Trimming cost V 0 bases and J 0 bases, with 8 bases left between them. This CDR3 is built from 15 residues. From germline, CDR1 is KGHSH and CDR2 LQKENI. CDR3 in amino acids: CASSPPATMNTEAFF. The CDR3 nucleotides read TGTGCCAGCTCACCACCAGCAACCATGAACACTGAAGCTTTCTTT.

The gene calls are TRBV10-3 and TRBJ1-1, with 9 bases aligning to TRBD1. V lost 6 bases to trimming and J lost 2 bases; unmatched junction nucleotides: 4. This CDR3 is 14 amino acids long. In germline, CDR1 is ENHRY, CDR2 SYGVKD. The CDR3 sequence: CAIREGQGNTEAFF. In nucleotides, the CDR3 is TGTGCCATCAGGGAGGGACAGGGAAACACTGAAGCTTTCTTT.

Only a few counts were recorded for this clone. The chain joins TRBV5-4 to TRBJ2-5; TRBD2 aligns across 8 bases. The CDR3 consists of 14 residues. Germline V gives CDR1 SGHNT, CDR2 YYREEE (reference sequence). The trim removed 1 base at V and 2 bases at J, leaving 1 base unmatched. The chain's CDR3 is CASSLIAGQETQYF. Written as DNA, the CDR3 is TGTGCCAGCAGCTTGATAGCGGGACAAGAGACCCAGTACTTC. Full variable domain (missing parts from reference TRBV5-4 and TRBJ2-5): ETGVTQSPTHLIKTRGQQVTLRCSSQSGHNTVSWYQQALGQGPQFIFQYYREEENGRGNFPPRFSGLQFPNYSSELNVNALELDDSALYLCASSLIAGQETQYFGPGTRLLVL.

The V call is TRBV7-3, the J call TRBJ2-1, with D tentatively TRBD2 (6 bases). CDR1 and CDR2 from the germline V gene are SGHTA and FQGTGA. The CDR3 is 15 amino acids. The V and J ends lost 5 bases and 4 bases respectively, with 15 bases between them. The CDR3 loop is CASSAAGYRYNEQFF. Written as DNA, the CDR3 is TGTGCCAGCAGCGCTGCGGGGTATCGATACAATGAGCAGTTCTTC.